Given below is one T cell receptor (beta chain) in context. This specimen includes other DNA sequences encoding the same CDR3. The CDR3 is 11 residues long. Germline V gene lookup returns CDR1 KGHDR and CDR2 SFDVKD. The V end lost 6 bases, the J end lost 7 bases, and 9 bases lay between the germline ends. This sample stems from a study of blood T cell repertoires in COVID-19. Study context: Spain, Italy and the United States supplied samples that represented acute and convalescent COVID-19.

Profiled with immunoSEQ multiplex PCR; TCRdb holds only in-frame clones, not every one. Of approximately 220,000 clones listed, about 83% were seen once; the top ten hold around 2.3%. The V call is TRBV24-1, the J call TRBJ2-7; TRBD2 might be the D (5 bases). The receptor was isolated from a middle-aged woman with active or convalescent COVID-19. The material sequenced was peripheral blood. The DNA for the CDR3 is TGTGCCACCAGTTCGGGGTATGAGCAGTACTTC. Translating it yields CATSSGYEQYF.